This T cell receptor beta chain was identified in a study of blood T cell repertoires in COVID-19. As processed by the authors: Amplification with reference gene primers provided the estimates of nucleated cell counts. Some clones are missing from TCRdb's copy, which holds only in-frame ones; the method was immunoSEQ multiplex PCR. For V, J and clone size, that table is used; D and trimming come from the DNA. The sample comprises hundreds of thousands of clones, roughly nine tenths of which are singletons, and over 2% rests with the top ten. In terms of age and location, participants ranged from roughly 18 to 90 years and lived in about two dozen US areas. Recovered status applied to Cohort 3 donors who had two consecutive negative PCRs. It also applied to those with clearance or with symptom resolution. The CDR3 extends over 16 amino acids. V dropped 1 base and J dropped 0 bases, with 12 bases sitting between them. Germline values: CDR1 LNHNV, CDR2 YYDKDF (reference sequence).

The chain is built from TRBV15 and TRBJ1-1; no definite D call. This sequence was found in a young woman who had recovered from COVID-19. Specimen: PBMCs or T cells enriched from blood (not recorded which). CDR3 sequence reads: CATSRVARRVNTEAFF. The CDR3 DNA sequence: TGTGCCACCAGCAGAGTAGCCCGGCGGGTGAACACTGAAGCTTTCTTT.